This T cell receptor (beta chain) emerged from a study of blood T cells in healthy people across ages. Then a second PCR, running about 7 to 11 cycles, was carried out with a sample-barcoded 5' primer and a J-beta primer mix. Via MiXCR, TCRdb re-called the 5' RACE reads, giving one row per CDR3 protein. The table includes around 1.5 million distinct CDR3 sequences, 30% to 35% detected once. This clonotype was detected only a few times. The CDR3 is 15 residues long. V dropped 1 base and J dropped 8 bases, with 17 bases sitting between them. Germline V CDR1 and CDR2: LGHDT, YNNKEL (reference sequence). J is TRBJ1-2 and V is TRBV3-1; D unclear. This clonotype was obtained from a woman aged 30 to 39 in good health. Sequencing was carried out using blood. The CDR3: CASSQVQGRAGGYTF. CDR3 bases: TGTGCCAGCAGCCAAGTCCAAGGGCGCGCGGGGGGCTACACCTTC.